These T cell receptor beta chains were read from a single sample in a study of T cells after yellow fever vaccination. Each CDR3 protein gets one entry after TCRdb re-called the 5' RACE reads with MiXCR. The repertoire includes 510,000 or so distinct CDR3 sequences, around 21% of them detected once, and around 15% sits in the top ten. The starting material was PBMCs, obtained 15 days after the yellow fever booster vaccination. Every receptor here comes from a man aged 25 to 45 who received the YFV17D yellow fever vaccine. Each CDR3 is given with its conserved first and last residue. Fields, in order: CDR3 length, V gene, D gene, clone size, J gene, CDR3 DNA, CDR3 protein. A D gene is named only where the DNA matches it firmly. Size tells how often a clone was seen (once, few, many) or the class of an expanded clone, and some rows leave it out.

length: 16
V: TRBV9
D: TRBD1
size: -
J: TRBJ2-2
DNA: TGTGCCAGCAGCGTCGCCGGGACAGGGGACGTCGGGGAGCTGTTTTTT
CDR3: CASSVAGTGDVGELFF

length: 18
V: TRBV28
D: TRBD2
size: -
J: TRBJ2-5
DNA: TGTGCCAGTTCTCTCCGGACTAGCGGGAGTTCGTACCAAGAGACCCAGTACTTC
CDR3: CASSLRTSGSSYQETQYF

length: 21
V: TRBV5-6
D: TRBD2
size: few
J: TRBJ2-1
DNA: TGTGCCAGCAGTTCCGCTTGGGATCTCAATTACATACTAGCGGGAAACAATGAGCAGTTCTTC
CDR3: CASSSAWDLNYILAGNNEQFF

length: 17
V: TRBV6-4
D: -
size: few
J: TRBJ1-5
DNA: TGTGCCAGCAAGCCAAAGGGGGGGGGAGGGTGGTCTCAGCCCCAGCATTTT
CDR3: CASKPKGGGGWSQPQHF

length: 16
V: TRBV5-1
D: TRBD2
size: -
J: TRBJ2-7
DNA: TGCGCCAGCAGCTTGGCGGGGCTAGCGGCCCCCTACGAGCAGTACTTC
CDR3: CASSLAGLAAPYEQYF

length: 14
V: TRBV5-1
D: -
size: few
J: TRBJ2-2
DNA: TGCGCCAGCAGCTTGGTGGGCGGTTCCGGGGAGCTGTTTTTT
CDR3: CASSLVGGSGELFF

length: 15
V: TRBV3-1
D: -
size: few
J: TRBJ2-2
DNA: TGTGCCAGCAGCCAAGATCCCCGCGGAACCGGGGAGCTGTTTTTT
CDR3: CASSQDPRGTGELFF

length: 15
V: TRBV7-9
D: -
size: once
J: TRBJ2-1
DNA: TGTGCCAGCAGACCCCCTTTCAGGGTCGGGAATGAGCAGTTCTTC
CDR3: CASRPPFRVGNEQFF

length: 15
V: TRBV11-2
D: -
size: -
J: TRBJ1-6
DNA: TGTGCCAGCAGCTTAGATGGGCCTAATAATTCACCCCTCCACTTT
CDR3: CASSLDGPNNSPLHF

length: 12
V: TRBV20-1
D: -
size: many
J: TRBJ2-3
DNA: TGCAGCGGAGCCTCTCCCACAGATACGCAGTATTTT
CDR3: CSGASPTDTQYF

length: 15
V: TRBV14
D: -
size: -
J: TRBJ2-7
DNA: TGTGCCAGCAGCCGCCGGACTTCTCATACCTACGAGCAGTACTTC
CDR3: CASSRRTSHTYEQYF

length: 14
V: TRBV20-1
D: -
size: -
J: TRBJ2-7
DNA: TGCAGTGCCCGGAGACTAACTAGCTCCTACGAGCAGTACTTC
CDR3: CSARRLTSSYEQYF

length: 15
V: TRBV20-1
D: TRBD1
size: -
J: TRBJ1-4
DNA: TGCAGTGCTAGAGGCCAAGGGACAGGGGGGAGAAAACTGTTTTTT
CDR3: CSARGQGTGGRKLFF

length: 14
V: TRBV7-9
D: TRBD2
size: few
J: TRBJ2-7
DNA: TGTGCCAGCAGCAATACTGGGAGGGCCTACGAGCAGTACTTC
CDR3: CASSNTGRAYEQYF

length: 13
V: TRBV20-1
D: -
size: few
J: TRBJ2-5
DNA: TGCAGTGCGGCTTCCCTAAATCAAGAGACCCAGTACTTC
CDR3: CSAASLNQETQYF

length: 15
V: TRBV7-3
D: -
size: few
J: TRBJ2-3
DNA: TGTGCCAGCAGCTTAACTCCGGGTCTCACAGATACGCAGTATTTT
CDR3: CASSLTPGLTDTQYF

length: 14
V: TRBV6-2/TRBV6-3
D: -
size: few
J: TRBJ1-5
DNA: TGTGCCAGCAGTTACTTGCCGGGGGGTCAGCCCCAGCATTTT
CDR3: CASSYLPGGQPQHF

length: 13
V: TRBV7-2
D: -
size: -
J: TRBJ2-4
DNA: TGTGCCAGCAGCCTCGTGGCCAAAAACATTCAGTACTTC
CDR3: CASSLVAKNIQYF

length: 13
V: TRBV20-1
D: TRBD2
size: -
J: TRBJ2-7
DNA: TGCAGTGCTCTAGCGGGAGGGCCATTCGAGCAGTACTTC
CDR3: CSALAGGPFEQYF

length: 14
V: TRBV7-6
D: -
size: -
J: TRBJ2-3
DNA: TGTGCCAGCAGCTGGACCGAGGGTTCCGATACGCAGTATTTT
CDR3: CASSWTEGSDTQYF

length: 14
V: TRBV20-1
D: -
size: few
J: TRBJ2-7
DNA: TGCAGTGCTAGTGGGGGTCCGTTATCCTACGAGCAGTACTTC
CDR3: CSASGGPLSYEQYF

length: 16
V: TRBV5-1
D: TRBD1
size: many
J: TRBJ2-3
DNA: TGCGCCAGCCGGACAGGGGGCGCATCGGGAACAGATACGCAGTATTTT
CDR3: CASRTGGASGTDTQYF

length: 15
V: TRBV12-3/TRBV12-4
D: -
size: few
J: TRBJ2-5
DNA: TGTGCCAGCAGTTTAGGGCCTGTCCAGGAAGAGACCCAGTACTTC
CDR3: CASSLGPVQEETQYF

length: 15
V: TRBV6-5
D: TRBD1
size: -
J: TRBJ1-6
DNA: TGTGCCAGCAGTTACAAGGGGGCGTGGGGTTCACCCCTCCACTTT
CDR3: CASSYKGAWGSPLHF

length: 15
V: TRBV20-1
D: -
size: -
J: TRBJ2-3
DNA: TGCAGTGCTATTAAGGCGGATCCGGGCACAGATACGCAGTATTTT
CDR3: CSAIKADPGTDTQYF

length: 12
V: TRBV2
D: -
size: -
J: TRBJ2-1
DNA: TGTGCCAGCACAGAACTTAGGGGTGAGCAGTTCTTC
CDR3: CASTELRGEQFF

length: 14
V: TRBV3-1
D: -
size: few
J: TRBJ2-2
DNA: TGTGCCAGCAGTATGGCGGCGAACACCGGGGAGCTGTTTTTT
CDR3: CASSMAANTGELFF

length: 19
V: TRBV27
D: TRBD1
size: few
J: TRBJ1-3
DNA: TGTGCCAGGATCCTGCCCGTCGGGCAGGGGGCCATGTTGGGAAACACCATATATTTT
CDR3: CARILPVGQGAMLGNTIYF

length: 16
V: TRBV12-3/TRBV12-4
D: TRBD2
size: -
J: TRBJ2-1
DNA: TGTGCCAGCAGTCGACTAGCGGGGGCGGGGGGCAATGAGCAGTTCTTC
CDR3: CASSRLAGAGGNEQFF

length: 13
V: TRBV28
D: -
size: -
J: TRBJ1-1
DNA: TGTGCCAGCACCGACTGGGATGGCACTGAAGCTTTCTTT
CDR3: CASTDWDGTEAFF

length: 16
V: TRBV11-2
D: TRBD1
size: few
J: TRBJ2-5
DNA: TGTGCCAGCAGCGACGGAAGCGCAGGGGGCCTGGAGACCCAGTACTTC
CDR3: CASSDGSAGGLETQYF

length: 14
V: TRBV9
D: -
size: -
J: TRBJ2-7
DNA: TGTGCCAGCAGCGTAGGACAGGAGGGGTACGAGCAGTACTTC
CDR3: CASSVGQEGYEQYF

length: 14
V: TRBV12-3/TRBV12-4
D: TRBD2
size: -
J: TRBJ2-2
DNA: TGTGCCAGCACCCCGGGACTAGCGGGAGGGGAGCTGTTTTTT
CDR3: CASTPGLAGGELFF

length: 15
V: TRBV27
D: -
size: once
J: TRBJ2-2
DNA: TGTGCCAGCAGTTTCAGACCCTTTGCGGCCGGGGAGCTGTTTTTT
CDR3: CASSFRPFAAGELFF

length: 11
V: TRBV28
D: -
size: few
J: TRBJ2-3
DNA: TGTGCCAGCAGCACCCTTGGTACGCAGTATTTT
CDR3: CASSTLGTQYF

length: 14
V: TRBV7-9
D: -
size: -
J: TRBJ2-3
DNA: TGTGCCAGCAGCTTCCTCGGAGGCGGAGATACGCAGTATTTT
CDR3: CASSFLGGGDTQYF

length: 13
V: TRBV12-3/TRBV12-4
D: -
size: -
J: TRBJ1-2
DNA: TGTGCCAGCAGTCCGCGGACTGGCGCGGGCTACACCTTC
CDR3: CASSPRTGAGYTF

length: 13
V: TRBV5-1
D: -
size: few
J: TRBJ2-3
DNA: TGCGCCAGCAGCTCGCGCCTACCAGATACGCAGTATTTT
CDR3: CASSSRLPDTQYF

length: 13
V: TRBV20-1
D: -
size: -
J: TRBJ1-5
DNA: TGCAGTGCTAGAGATCTGGGGCAGGCGCCCCAGCATTTT
CDR3: CSARDLGQAPQHF

length: 14
V: TRBV12-3/TRBV12-4
D: -
size: -
J: TRBJ2-1
DNA: TGTGCCAGCAGTTTCCAGGGGAATTTCAATGAGCAGTTCTTC
CDR3: CASSFQGNFNEQFF

length: 12
V: TRBV20-1
D: -
size: -
J: TRBJ1-2
DNA: TGCAGTGCTAGGGACAGAATTTATGGCTACACCTTC
CDR3: CSARDRIYGYTF

length: 14
V: TRBV19
D: -
size: -
J: TRBJ2-4
DNA: TGTGCCAGTAGTATTAGGGGACAAGGGGACATTCAGTACTTC
CDR3: CASSIRGQGDIQYF

length: 11
V: TRBV25-1
D: -
size: -
J: TRBJ2-1
DNA: TGTGCCAGCAGTGCGACGGTTGAGCAGTTCTTC
CDR3: CASSATVEQFF

length: 12
V: TRBV29-1
D: -
size: -
J: TRBJ2-5
DNA: TGCAGCGTTGGTGACAGACAAGAGACCCAGTACTTC
CDR3: CSVGDRQETQYF

length: 13
V: TRBV29-1
D: -
size: -
J: TRBJ2-2
DNA: TGCAGCGGGAGCCGAACAGGGAACGGGGAGCTGTTTTTT
CDR3: CSGSRTGNGELFF

length: 15
V: TRBV18
D: -
size: few
J: TRBJ2-5
DNA: TGTGCCAGCTCCCCTACAGTGGGAACGCAAGAGACCCAGTACTTC
CDR3: CASSPTVGTQETQYF

length: 13
V: TRBV27
D: TRBD2
size: few
J: TRBJ2-1
DNA: TGTGCCAGCGGGACTAGCGCCGAAAGGGGTCTTCTTTTC
CDR3: CASGTSAERGLLF

length: 14
V: TRBV19
D: -
size: few
J: TRBJ2-7
DNA: TGTGCCAGTACTCCGGGACTCCAGTTCTACGAGCAGTACTTC
CDR3: CASTPGLQFYEQYF

length: 15
V: TRBV5-6
D: TRBD2
size: few
J: TRBJ2-7
DNA: TGTGCCAGCAGCACCCGACTAGCGGGAGGGCCCGAGCAGTACTTC
CDR3: CASSTRLAGGPEQYF

length: 12
V: TRBV29-1
D: -
size: -
J: TRBJ1-2
DNA: TGCAGCGTTGACCCCGGGGGATCTGGCTACACCTTC
CDR3: CSVDPGGSGYTF

length: 15
V: TRBV20-1
D: -
size: few
J: TRBJ1-5
DNA: TGCAGTGCTAGAGGCGGTGGGAGGTTGACGCAGCCCCAGCATTTT
CDR3: CSARGGGRLTQPQHF

length: 15
V: TRBV27
D: TRBD2
size: -
J: TRBJ2-7
DNA: TGTGCCAGCAGTACCACGAGCGGGAGGGTCTACGAGCAGTACTTC
CDR3: CASSTTSGRVYEQYF

length: 12
V: TRBV29-1
D: -
size: few
J: TRBJ2-3
DNA: TGCAGCGTACGGGACCCTTCGGGTACGCAGTATTTT
CDR3: CSVRDPSGTQYF

length: 12
V: TRBV2
D: -
size: -
J: TRBJ2-7
DNA: TGTGCCTCATACCTTAGAGGTAGCGAGCAGTACTTC
CDR3: CASYLRGSEQYF

length: 15
V: TRBV4-2
D: -
size: few
J: TRBJ2-5
DNA: TGTGCCAGCAGCCAAGTAGATAGGAATACAGAGACCCAGTACTTC
CDR3: CASSQVDRNTETQYF

length: 20
V: TRBV5-1
D: TRBD2
size: -
J: TRBJ2-2
DNA: TGCGCCAGCAGCTTGTACCGAAAGGGAGCGGGAGAATTTAACACCGGGGAGCTGTTTTTT
CDR3: CASSLYRKGAGEFNTGELFF

length: 16
V: TRBV4-1
D: TRBD2
size: -
J: TRBJ2-3
DNA: TGCGCCAGCAGCCAAGATAAGCGGGGCCGCACAGATACGCAGTATTTT
CDR3: CASSQDKRGRTDTQYF

length: 15
V: TRBV3-1
D: -
size: -
J: TRBJ2-1
DNA: TGTGCCAGCAGCCAATACCAGGGTCCCTACAATGAGCAGTTCTTC
CDR3: CASSQYQGPYNEQFF

length: 16
V: TRBV20-1
D: TRBD2
size: once
J: TRBJ2-5
DNA: TGCAGTGCTAGCCGACCAGGGACTAGCGGGGGGGAGACCCAGTACTTC
CDR3: CSASRPGTSGGETQYF